These 3 T cell receptor beta chains were sequenced from one sample in a study of blood T cell repertoires in COVID-19. Sequenced by immunoSEQ multiplex PCR; TCRdb stores in-frame clones only, minus some. Seen here are 110,000 to 150,000 clones, 80% observed once, and the top ten hold more than 4%. The specimen was peripheral blood. Source of these receptors: a woman aged 50 to 65 with acute or convalescent COVID-19.

This CDR3 is CASSSPGQPTYGYTF. The CDR3 DNA sequence: TGTGCCAGCAGTTCCCCCGGACAGCCCACCTATGGCTACACCTTC. The chain uses TRBV11-2 and TRBJ1-2; weak D call: TRBD1 (6 bases). The V gene's germline CDR1 is SGHAT and CDR2 FQNNGV. Trimming removed 6 bases from V and 4 bases from J, with 18 bases in between. The CDR3 is 15 amino acids.

This clone appeared a single time. Here the CDR3 DNA reads TGTGCCAGCAGCGTCGGAGAGAACACTGAAGCTTTCTTT. Its translation is CASSVGENTEAFF. The V and J genes are TRBV11-3 and TRBJ1-1; the D is unclear. Germline CDR1 is SGHNT and CDR2 is YENEEA. Trimming removed 5 bases from V and 1 base from J, with 8 bases in between. The CDR3 covers 13 residues.

This rearrangement joins TRBV2 to TRBJ1-4; a weak D match, TRBD1 (6 bases). The CDR3 totals 16 residues. Germline V gene lookup returns CDR1 SNHLY and CDR2 FYNNEI. V was trimmed by 3 bases and J by 0 bases, leaving 11 bases between them. This CDR3 is CASSDWGPATNEKLFF. DNA of the CDR3: TGTGCCAGCAGTGACTGGGGGCCCGCAACTAATGAAAAACTGTTTTTT. Together with reference TRBV2 and TRBJ1-4, the CDR3 gives the full variable domain: EPEVTQTPSHQVTQMGQEVILRCVPISNHLYFYWYRQILGQKVEFLVSFYNNEISEKSEIFDDQFSVERPDGSNFTLKIRSTKLEDSAMYFCASSDWGPATNEKLFFGSGTQLSVL.